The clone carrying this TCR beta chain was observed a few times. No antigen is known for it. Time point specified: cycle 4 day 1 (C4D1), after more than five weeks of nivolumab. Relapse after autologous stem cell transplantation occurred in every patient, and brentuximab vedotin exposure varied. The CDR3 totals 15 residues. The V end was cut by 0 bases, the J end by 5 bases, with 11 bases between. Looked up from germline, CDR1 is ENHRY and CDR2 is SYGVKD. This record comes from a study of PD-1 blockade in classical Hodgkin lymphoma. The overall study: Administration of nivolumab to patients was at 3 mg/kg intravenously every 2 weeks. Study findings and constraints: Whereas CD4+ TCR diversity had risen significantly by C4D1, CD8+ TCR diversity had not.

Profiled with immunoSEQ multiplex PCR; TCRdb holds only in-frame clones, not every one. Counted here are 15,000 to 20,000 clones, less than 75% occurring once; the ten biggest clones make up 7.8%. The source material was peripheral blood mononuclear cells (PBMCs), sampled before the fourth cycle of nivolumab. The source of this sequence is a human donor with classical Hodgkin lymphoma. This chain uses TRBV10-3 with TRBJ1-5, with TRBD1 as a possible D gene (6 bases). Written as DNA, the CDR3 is TGTGCCATCAGTGAGTCAGGGGGACTGGATCAGCCCCAGCATTTT. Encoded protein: CAISESGGLDQPQHF.